One sample yielded the 22 T cell receptor beta chains listed below, sequenced in a study of blood T cell repertoires in COVID-19. Using immunoSEQ multiplex PCR, the repertoire was profiled, and TCRdb retains in-frame clones only, with some absent. Of about 190,000 clones in the sample, approximately 80% are singletons; the top ten hold roughly 13%. Sequencing was carried out using peripheral blood. These receptors were obtained from a man between 45 and 60 years old who had recovered from COVID-19.

Remarks on this clone: A junction boundary mismatches the germline segment, possibly from a read error. V usage is TRBV7-2 and J usage is TRBJ2-3; 7 bases are a match to TRBD2. CDR3 length: 15 amino acids. Germline CDR1 is SGHTA and CDR2 is FQGNSA. The CDR3 region is CASSLAAGAVDTQYF. CDR3 sequence (DNA): TGTGCCAGCAGCCTAGCGGCGGGAGCAGTAGATACGCAGTATTTT.

The gene calls are TRBV18 and TRBJ2-2; 9 bases match TRBD1. CDR3 length: 18 residues. CDR1 and CDR2 from the germline V gene are KGHSH and LQKENI. With 1 base clipped from V and 4 bases from J, the junction kept 10 bases outside the gene matches. Here the CDR3 reads CASSPRALGTGTTGELFF. In nucleotides, the CDR3 is TGTGCCAGCTCACCACGGGCTCTCGGGACAGGGACCACCGGGGAGCTGTTTTTT.

The chain is built from TRBV11-3 and TRBJ2-3; the D gene is possibly TRBD2 (6 bases). The germline gives CDR1 SGHNT, CDR2 YENEEA. V lost 4 bases and J 3 bases, leaving 14 bases between the germline ends. The CDR3 runs to 15 residues. In nucleotides, the CDR3 is TGTGCCAGCAGCTACCGGTCAGGGACTACAGATACGCAGTATTTT. Protein product: CASSYRSGTTDTQYF.

This clone has ten or more counts. V gene TRBV11-2 combines with J gene TRBJ1-2, with TRBD1 matching 8 bases. Germline assignment: CDR1 SGHAT and CDR2 FQNNGV. There are 17 residues in the CDR3. Trimming took 0 bases from V and 8 from J; bases not matched to a gene: 14. The CDR3 protein is CASSLDRAQGAHWGYTF. The CDR3 DNA reads as TGTGCCAGCAGCTTAGACCGAGCTCAGGGGGCCCACTGGGGCTACACCTTC.

V usage is TRBV6-5 and J usage is TRBJ1-2; possible D gene TRBD1, 6 bases. Germline V gives CDR1 MNHEY, CDR2 SVGAGI. V dropped 7 bases and J dropped 7 bases, with 13 bases sitting between them. The CDR3 extends over 12 amino acids. This chain's CDR3 is CASTPGVGGYTF. In nucleotides, the CDR3 is TGTGCCAGCACCCCAGGGGTAGGTGGCTACACCTTC.

V usage is TRBV5-1 and J usage is TRBJ2-7, with D possibly matching TRBD2 (6 bases). V was cut by 5 bases and J by 1 base, with 13 bases left in between. From germline, CDR1 is SGHRS and CDR2 YFSETQ. CDR3 size: 14 residues. The CDR3 DNA follows: TGCGCCAGCAGGACTAGAAGTGGTTCCTACGAGCAGTACTTC. Protein: CASRTRSGSYEQYF.

The sample holds a few counts of this clone. This chain connects TRBV11-2 to TRBJ2-3, with 7 bases that match TRBD2. Germline V gene data show CDR1 as SGHAT and CDR2 as FQNNGV. V shed 1 base, J shed 7 bases, and the junction held 11 bases outside the gene matches. This CDR3 contains 16 residues. The CDR3 spells CASSLVRWEGGNTQYF. The CDR3 nucleotides read TGTGCCAGCAGCTTAGTTAGGTGGGAGGGCGGGAATACGCAGTATTTT.

The V and J genes are TRBV2 and TRBJ1-5; TRBD1 matches at 8 bases. The CDR3 is 13 residues long. Per the germline V gene, CDR1 is SNHLY and CDR2 is FYNNEI. V shed 7 bases, J shed 6 bases, and the junction held 5 bases outside the gene matches. Written as DNA, the CDR3 is TGTGCCAGCAAACAGGGGGGAGCTCAGCCCCAGCATTTT. Protein sequence: CASKQGGAQPQHF.

V usage is TRBV30 and J usage is TRBJ2-7; 9 bases match TRBD2. This CDR3 contains 14 residues. V gave up 2 bases and J gave up 2 bases; unmatched junction bases: 4. Looked up from germline, CDR1 is GTSNPN and CDR2 is SVGIG (reference sequence). The DNA for the CDR3 is TGTGCCTGGAGTACCCTAGCGGGAACCTACGAGCAGTACTTC. This encodes CAWSTLAGTYEQYF.

The chain carries TRBV4-1 and TRBJ2-1; possibly TRBD2 for D (6 bases). The V end was cut by 4 bases, the J end by 6 bases, with 13 bases between. This CDR3 region has 14 residues. Per the germline V gene, CDR1 is MGHRA and CDR2 is YSYEKL. The CDR3: CASSRAMGGNEQFF. The CDR3 DNA follows: TGCGCCAGCAGCCGAGCGATGGGGGGCAATGAGCAGTTCTTC.

The CDR3 DNA follows: TGTGCCAGTAGCGCCCCAGGGGGCCAAGAGACCCAGTACTTC. It translates to CASSAPGGQETQYF. This chain connects TRBV19 to TRBJ2-5; TRBD1 matches 7 bases. The junction had 5 bases not matched to a gene; V was cut back by 6 bases and J by 1 base. The CDR3 runs 14 residues. Germline V lookup: CDR1 LNHDA, CDR2 SQIVND (reference sequence).

The chain uses TRBV6-2 or TRBV6-3 and TRBJ1-5; TRBD1 matches at 7 bases. The CDR3 length is 15 residues. Germline V gene data show CDR1 as MNHEY and CDR2 as SVGEGT. V was pared by 5 bases and J by 3 bases, with 7 bases of the junction left unmatched. CDR3 region: CASSPLGTVNQPQHF. The CDR3 coding sequence is TGTGCCAGCAGTCCCCTCGGGACAGTCAATCAGCCCCAGCATTTT.

The CDR3 spells CASSLGASWGDTQYF. DNA of the CDR3: TGTGCCAGCAGCCTGGGGGCCTCGTGGGGAGATACGCAGTATTTT. V and J are TRBV7-2 and TRBJ2-3, with TRBD1 as a possible D gene (6 bases). Germline V gene data show CDR1 as SGHTA and CDR2 as FQGNSA. V gave up 5 bases and J gave up 5 bases, with 17 bases separating them. The CDR3 loop spans 15 amino acids.

The rearrangement uses TRBV28 and TRBJ1-5; 7 bases align to TRBD1. Unmatched junction bases numbered 6, after V lost 11 bases and J lost 5 bases. This CDR3 comprises 12 residues. Germline values: CDR1 MDHEN, CDR2 SYDVKM. The CDR3 bases are TGTGCCGTAGGGGGCAGTCATCAGCCCCAGCATTTT. This gives the protein CAVGGSHQPQHF.

The table lists this clone with a few counts. The chain uses TRBV5-5 and TRBJ2-7; D not resolved. Trimming stripped 3 bases from V and 2 bases from J, with 15 bases between. CDR3 length equals 15 residues. Germline V lookup: CDR1 SGHKS, CDR2 YYEKEE (reference sequence). DNA for the CDR3: TGTGCCAGCAGCTCGTCAGCGAAGGTAGCCTACGAGCAGTACTTC. As protein: CASSSSAKVAYEQYF.

The chain links TRBV6-2 or TRBV6-3 to TRBJ1-5; 12 bases fit TRBD1. CDR3 length: 18 residues. Per germline, CDR1 MNHEY and CDR2 SVGEGT. The junction had 10 bases not matched to a gene; V was cut back by 5 bases and J by 2 bases. The CDR3 DNA reads as TGTGCCAGCAGTCCCACCCGGGACAGGGGGCCCGGCAATCAGCCCCAGCATTTT. This encodes CASSPTRDRGPGNQPQHF.

The rearrangement links TRBV10-2 to TRBJ2-1; 10 bases fit TRBD2. CDR1 WSHSY and CDR2 SAAADI come from the germline V gene. The CDR3 totals 15 residues. The V and J ends lost 2 bases and 2 bases, in that order; junction bases with no gene match: 0. Here the CDR3 reads CASSEGLAAYNEQFF. The CDR3 DNA sequence: TGCGCCAGCAGTGAGGGACTAGCGGCCTACAATGAGCAGTTCTTC.

This chain uses TRBV7-9 with TRBJ1-2; TRBD1 might be the D (6 bases). This CDR3 spans 14 amino acids. With 7 bases removed from V and 7 bases from J, the gap between germline ends came to 19 bases. Per the germline V gene, CDR1 is SEHNR and CDR2 is FQNEAQ (reference sequence). The CDR3 sequence is CASTRGGASFGYTF. In nucleotides, the CDR3 is TGTGCCAGCACCCGAGGGGGGGCGAGTTTTGGCTACACCTTC.

The V call is TRBV15, the J call TRBJ2-7, with D maybe TRBD2 (6 bases). Trimming took off 7 bases at V and 1 base at J, with 8 bases between the two ends. CDR1 is LNHNV, CDR2 YYDKDF, per germline (reference sequence). This CDR3 contains 12 residues. CDR3 protein: CATTEGSYEQYF. Here the CDR3 DNA reads TGTGCCACCACGGAGGGGTCCTACGAGCAGTACTTC.

Remarks on this clone: Compared with germline, one end of the junction differs, possibly owing to a read error. This sequence joins TRBV20-1 and TRBJ1-1; D is unclear. CDR1 and CDR2 from the germline V gene are DFQATT and SNEGSKA (reference sequence). This CDR3 spans 12 amino acids. CDR3 protein: CSASPRNTEAFF. CDR3 nucleotides: TGCAGCGCTAGTCCCAGGAACACTGAAGCTTTCTTT.

V usage is TRBV13 and J usage is TRBJ2-7; D is possibly TRBD2 (6 bases). Germline V gene lookup returns CDR1 PRHDT and CDR2 FYEKMQ (reference sequence). Trimming took 5 bases from V and 3 from J, leaving 14 bases between them. The CDR3 length is 14 residues. The CDR3 is CASSPARGDYEQYF. The DNA of the CDR3 is TGTGCCAGCAGCCCCGCGCGGGGAGACTACGAGCAGTACTTC.

This clone was observed a handful of times. V gene TRBV10-2 combines with J gene TRBJ2-7, with a weak D call TRBD2 (5 bases). The V end lost 4 bases, the J end lost 2 bases, and 6 bases lay between the germline ends. From germline, CDR1 is WSHSY and CDR2 SAAADI. The CDR3 is 12 amino acids. This CDR3 is CASSGGPYEQYF. Written as DNA, the CDR3 is TGCGCCAGCAGTGGCGGGCCCTACGAGCAGTACTTC.